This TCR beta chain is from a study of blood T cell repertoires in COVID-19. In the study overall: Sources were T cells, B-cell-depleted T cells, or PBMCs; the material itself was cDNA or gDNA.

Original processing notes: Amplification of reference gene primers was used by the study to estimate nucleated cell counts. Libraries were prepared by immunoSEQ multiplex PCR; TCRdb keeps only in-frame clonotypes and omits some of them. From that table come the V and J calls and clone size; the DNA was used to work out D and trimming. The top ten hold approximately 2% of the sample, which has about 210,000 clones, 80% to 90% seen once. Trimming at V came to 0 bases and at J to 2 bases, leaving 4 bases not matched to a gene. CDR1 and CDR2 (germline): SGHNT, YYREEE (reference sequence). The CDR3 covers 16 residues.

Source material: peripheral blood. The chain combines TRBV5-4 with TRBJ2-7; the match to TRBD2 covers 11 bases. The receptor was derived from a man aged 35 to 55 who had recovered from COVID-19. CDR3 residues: CASSLVVAGGPYEQYF. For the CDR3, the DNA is TGTGCCAGCAGCTTGGTGGTAGCGGGAGGGCCCTACGAGCAGTACTTC.